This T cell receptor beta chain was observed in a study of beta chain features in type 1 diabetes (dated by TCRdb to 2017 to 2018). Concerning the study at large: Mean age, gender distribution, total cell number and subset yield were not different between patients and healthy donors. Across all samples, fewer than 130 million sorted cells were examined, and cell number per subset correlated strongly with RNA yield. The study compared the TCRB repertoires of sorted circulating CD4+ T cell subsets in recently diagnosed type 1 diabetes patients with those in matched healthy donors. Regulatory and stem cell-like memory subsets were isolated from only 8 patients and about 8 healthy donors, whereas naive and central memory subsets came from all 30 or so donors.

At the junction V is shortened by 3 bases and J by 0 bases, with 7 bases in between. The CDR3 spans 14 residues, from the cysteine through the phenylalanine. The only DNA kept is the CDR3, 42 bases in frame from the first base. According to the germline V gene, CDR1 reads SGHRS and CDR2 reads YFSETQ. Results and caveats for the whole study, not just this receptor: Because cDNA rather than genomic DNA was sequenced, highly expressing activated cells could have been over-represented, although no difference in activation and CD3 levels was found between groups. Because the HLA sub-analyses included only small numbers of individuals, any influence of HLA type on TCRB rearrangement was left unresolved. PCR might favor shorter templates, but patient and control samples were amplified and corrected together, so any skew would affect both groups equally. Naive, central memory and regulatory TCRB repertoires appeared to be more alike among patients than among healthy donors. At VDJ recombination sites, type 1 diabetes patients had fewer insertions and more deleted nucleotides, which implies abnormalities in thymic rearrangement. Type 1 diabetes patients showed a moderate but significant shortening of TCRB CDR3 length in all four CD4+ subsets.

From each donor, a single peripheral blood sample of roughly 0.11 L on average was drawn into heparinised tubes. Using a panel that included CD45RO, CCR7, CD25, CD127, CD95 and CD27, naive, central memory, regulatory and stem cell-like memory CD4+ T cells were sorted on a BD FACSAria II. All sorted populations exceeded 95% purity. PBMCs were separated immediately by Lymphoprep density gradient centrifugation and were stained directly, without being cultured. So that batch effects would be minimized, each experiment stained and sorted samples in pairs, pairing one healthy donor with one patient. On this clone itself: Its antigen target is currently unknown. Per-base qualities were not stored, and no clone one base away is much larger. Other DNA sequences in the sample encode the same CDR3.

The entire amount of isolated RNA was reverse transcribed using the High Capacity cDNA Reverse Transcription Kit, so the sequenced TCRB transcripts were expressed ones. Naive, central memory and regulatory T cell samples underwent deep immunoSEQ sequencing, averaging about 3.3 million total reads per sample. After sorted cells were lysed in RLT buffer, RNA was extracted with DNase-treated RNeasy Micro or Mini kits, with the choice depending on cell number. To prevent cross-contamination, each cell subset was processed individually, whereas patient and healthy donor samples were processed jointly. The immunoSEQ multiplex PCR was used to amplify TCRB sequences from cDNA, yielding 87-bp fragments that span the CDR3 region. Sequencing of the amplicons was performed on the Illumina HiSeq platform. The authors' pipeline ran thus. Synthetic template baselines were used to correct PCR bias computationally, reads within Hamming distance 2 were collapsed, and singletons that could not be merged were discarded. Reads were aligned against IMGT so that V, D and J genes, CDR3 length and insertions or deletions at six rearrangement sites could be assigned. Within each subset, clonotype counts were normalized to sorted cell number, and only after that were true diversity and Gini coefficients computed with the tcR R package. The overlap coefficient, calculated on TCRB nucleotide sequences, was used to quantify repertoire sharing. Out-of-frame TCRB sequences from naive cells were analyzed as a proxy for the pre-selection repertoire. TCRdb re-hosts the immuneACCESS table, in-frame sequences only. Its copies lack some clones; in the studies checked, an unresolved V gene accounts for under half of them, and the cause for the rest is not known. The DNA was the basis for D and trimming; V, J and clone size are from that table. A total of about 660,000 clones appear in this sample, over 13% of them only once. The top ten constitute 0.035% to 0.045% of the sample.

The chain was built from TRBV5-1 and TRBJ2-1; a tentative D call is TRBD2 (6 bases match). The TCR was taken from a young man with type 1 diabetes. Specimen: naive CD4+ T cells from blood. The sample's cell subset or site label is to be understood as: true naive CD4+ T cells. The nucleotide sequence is TGCGCCAGCAGCTCCGGGAGCTCCTACAATGAGCAGTTCTTC. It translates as CASSSGSSYNEQFF.